This is a list of T cell receptor beta chains from one sample in a study of blood T cell repertoires in COVID-19. The assay was immunoSEQ multiplex PCR, and TCRdb's table has in-frame clones only and misses some. The data hold roughly 82,000 clones, with about four fifths observed a single time. The sample was peripheral blood. These receptors were obtained from a man in his sixties with acute or convalescent COVID-19. Each CDR3 is given with its conserved first and last residue. D genes are given only for firm matches. Expanded clones are given a class, and other clones once, few, many or no size at all.

CASSSQGARGYTF | TGTGCCAGCAGCTCCCAGGGGGCGCGGGGCTACACCTTC | TRBD1 | NA | TRBJ1-2 | TRBV7-9
CAWRLTGDYGYTF | TGTGCCTGGAGGCTCACAGGGGACTATGGCTACACCTTC | TRBD1 | NA | TRBJ1-2 | TRBV30
CASSTTRPPEAFF | TGTGCCAGCAGTACGACACGTCCCCCTGAAGCTTTCTTT | NA | NA | TRBJ1-1 | TRBV6-5
CASSVGGQFGYTF | TGTGCCAGCAGTGTCGGGGGACAGTTTGGCTACACCTTC | TRBD1 | NA | TRBJ1-2 | TRBV9
CASSFRETQYF | TGTGCCAGCAGTTTTCGAGAGACCCAGTACTTC | NA | once | TRBJ2-5 | TRBV12-3/TRBV12-4
CATFDSNYGYTF | TGTGCCACCTTTGACAGTAACTATGGCTACACCTTC | NA | NA | TRBJ1-2 | TRBV24-1
CSASTYNEQFF | TGCAGCGCCTCTACCTACAATGAGCAGTTCTTC | NA | once | TRBJ2-1 | TRBV29-1
CASSPRQMGAYSPLHF | TGTGCCAGCAGCCCCCGACAGATGGGGGCTTATTCACCCCTCCACTTT | NA | NA | TRBJ1-6 | TRBV9
CASSHLQGNEKLFF | TGCGCCAGCAGCCATTTGCAGGGTAATGAAAAACTGTTTTTT | NA | NA | TRBJ1-4 | TRBV4-1
CASSGTGGMYEQYF | TGTGCCAGCAGTGGGACAGGGGGTATGTACGAGCAGTACTTC | TRBD1 | once | TRBJ2-7 | TRBV6-2/TRBV6-3